This passage covers 13 T cell receptor beta chains from one sample sequenced in a study of identical twins. TCRdb recomputed calls from the 5' RACE reads with MiXCR, one row per CDR3 protein. Here the sample spans about 530,000 distinct CDR3 sequences, around 15% being singletons. The same data also went into a second study, on yellow fever vaccine responses in identical twins.

The source material was CD4+ T cells sorted from blood. Receptors originate from a woman between 18 and 29 years old in good health.

This clonotype was counted a few times. V and J are TRBV28 and TRBJ2-7; TRBD1 aligns across 8 bases. The V gene's germline CDR1 is MDHEN and CDR2 SYDVKM. CDR3 length equals 12 residues. The J segment lost 5 bases and the V segment lost 7 bases, leaving 4 bases of the junction unmatched. The CDR3 protein is CASKGQGDEQYF. For the CDR3, the DNA is TGTGCCAGCAAAGGACAGGGCGACGAGCAGTACTTC.

This clonotype was counted only a few times. The chain joins TRBV28 to TRBJ2-1, with 10 positions matching TRBD2. V lost 5 bases to trimming and J lost 10 bases; unmatched junction nucleotides: 11. The CDR3 runs to 15 residues. CDR1 and CDR2 from the germline V gene are MDHEN and SYDVKM. Here the CDR3 DNA reads TGTGCCAGCAGTGGAATAGCGGGAGGTACAGACGAGCAGTTCTTC. Protein: CASSGIAGGTDEQFF. The whole variable domain, filled in from reference TRBV28 and TRBJ2-1, reads DVKVTQSSRYLVKRTGEKVFLECVQDMDHENMFWYRQDPGLGLRLIYFSYDVKMKEKGDIPEGYSVSREKKERFSLILESASTNQTSMYLCASSGIAGGTDEQFFGPGTRLTVL.

This clonotype was found many times. The CDR3 DNA follows: TGCGCCAGCAGCTTGGCCTCTGGGGGCGAGCAGTACTTC. As protein: CASSLASGGEQYF. The V call is TRBV5-1, the J call TRBJ2-7, with D tentatively TRBD1 or TRBD2 (5 bases each). The V gene lost 0 bases and the J gene lost 6 bases, with 10 bases spanning the gap. Germline loops: CDR1 SGHRS, CDR2 YFSETQ. The CDR3 covers 13 residues.

The chain recombines TRBV6-1 with TRBJ2-7, with 9 bases lining up with TRBD1. The CDR3 loop spans 14 amino acids. After removal of 5 bases from V and 5 bases from J, the junction contained 7 bases not matched to a gene. Germline values: CDR1 MNHNS, CDR2 SASEGT. CDR3 in DNA: TGTGCCAGCAGTAAAGAGGACAGGGGCAACGAGCAGTACTTC. Protein: CASSKEDRGNEQYF.

This clonotype was counted a few times. The rearrangement joins TRBV10-3 to TRBJ1-6; 11 bases fit TRBD1. J was trimmed by 7 bases and V by 4 bases; bases with no gene match: 6. Germline-derived CDR1 and CDR2 are ENHRY and SYGVKD. CDR3 length: 16 amino acids. As DNA, the CDR3 is TGTGCCATCAGTGGGCCCGGGACAGGGGGAAATTCACCCCTCCACTTT. This encodes CAISGPGTGGNSPLHF.

This clonotype was seen only a few times. This CDR3 reads CASSHQTGRYEAFF. The CDR3 DNA follows: TGTGCCAGCAGTCACCAGACAGGAAGATATGAAGCTTTCTTT. This chain connects TRBV6-5 to TRBJ1-1, with D perhaps matching TRBD1 (6 bases). Trimming left V 5 bases short and J 7 bases short, with 17 bases between. This CDR3 has 14 amino acids. Germline CDR1 and CDR2: MNHEY and SVGAGI.

J is TRBJ2-3 and V is TRBV7-2; D call uncertain. Trimming stripped 4 bases from V and 2 bases from J, with 13 bases between. The CDR3 is made up of 15 amino acids. Germline V CDR1 and CDR2: SGHTA, FQGNSA. CDR3: CASSSMLQYTDTQYF. The CDR3 nucleotides are TGTGCCAGCAGCTCCATGCTTCAGTACACAGATACGCAGTATTTT.

This clonotype was seen a single time. The V gene is TRBV29-1, the J gene TRBJ2-1; D is unclear. The length of the CDR3 is 13 residues. V was shortened by 6 bases and J by 1 base, with 10 bases between the two germline ends. Per germline, CDR1 SQVTM and CDR2 ANQGSEA. In DNA form, the CDR3 reads TGCAGCGTCGGCCAATGGTCCTACAATGAGCAGTTCTTC. Protein: CSVGQWSYNEQFF.

This clonotype showed up just a few times. The chain employs TRBV20-1 and TRBJ1-1; TRBD1 aligns across 12 bases. The CDR3 has 14 amino acids. Germline CDR1 DFQATT, CDR2 SNEGSKA (reference sequence). Trimming at V came to 6 bases and at J to 5 bases, leaving 7 bases not matched to a gene. CDR3 in DNA: TGCAGTGCCCGGGGACAGGGGGCCGATACTGAAGCTTTCTTT. As protein: CSARGQGADTEAFF.

This clonotype was observed once. This sequence joins TRBV20-1 and TRBJ2-1; a weak D match, TRBD2 (5 bases). Germline V gene data show CDR1 as DFQATT and CDR2 as SNEGSKA (reference sequence). This CDR3 contains 12 residues. V was pared by 4 bases and J by 8 bases, with 12 bases between. The CDR3 nucleotides are TGCAGTGCTACCCGATTCGGGGATGAGCAGTTCTTC. It yields the protein CSATRFGDEQFF.

A few counts support this clonotype. A read error may account for a junction end that differs from germline. This chain uses TRBV4-3 with TRBJ1-1; TRBD1 agrees at 8 bases. The germline V gene encodes CDR1 LGHNA and CDR2 YSLEER. This CDR3 comprises 21 residues. CDR3 sequence reads: CASYFRAGGGIRGRKNSEAFF. Written as DNA, the CDR3 is TGCGCCAGCTACTTTCGCGCGGGGGGTGGGATCAGGGGGCGCAAGAACTCTGAAGCTTTCTTT.

This chain connects TRBV12-3 or TRBV12-4 to TRBJ1-2, with D unresolved. This CDR3 is 12 amino acids long. The V end was cut by 6 bases, the J end by 5 bases, with 10 bases between. The CDR3 region has the DNA TGTGCCAGCAGCCGCGTTTCTTATGGCTACACCTTC. This sequence encodes CASSRVSYGYTF.

This sequence joins TRBV12-3 or TRBV12-4 and TRBJ1-1, with a possible D match to TRBD1 (6 bases). V was pared by 5 bases and J by 8 bases, with 15 bases between. The CDR3 extends over 13 amino acids. The CDR3: CASSRQIRGEAFF. CDR3 DNA sequence: TGTGCCAGCAGTAGACAGATAAGGGGGGAAGCTTTCTTT.